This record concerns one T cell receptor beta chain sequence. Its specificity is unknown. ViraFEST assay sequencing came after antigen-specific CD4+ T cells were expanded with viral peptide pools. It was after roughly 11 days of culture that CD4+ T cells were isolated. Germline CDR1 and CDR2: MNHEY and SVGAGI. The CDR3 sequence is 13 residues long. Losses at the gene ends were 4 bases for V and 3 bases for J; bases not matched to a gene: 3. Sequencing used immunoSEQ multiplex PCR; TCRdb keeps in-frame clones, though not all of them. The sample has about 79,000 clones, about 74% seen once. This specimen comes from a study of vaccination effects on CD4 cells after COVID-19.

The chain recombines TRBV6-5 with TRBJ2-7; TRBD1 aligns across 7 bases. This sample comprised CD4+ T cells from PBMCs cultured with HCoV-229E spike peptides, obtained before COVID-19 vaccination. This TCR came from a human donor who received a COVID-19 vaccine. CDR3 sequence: CASSWTGNYEQYV. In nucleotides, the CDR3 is TGTGCCAGCAGTTGGACAGGCAACTACGAGCAGTACGTC.